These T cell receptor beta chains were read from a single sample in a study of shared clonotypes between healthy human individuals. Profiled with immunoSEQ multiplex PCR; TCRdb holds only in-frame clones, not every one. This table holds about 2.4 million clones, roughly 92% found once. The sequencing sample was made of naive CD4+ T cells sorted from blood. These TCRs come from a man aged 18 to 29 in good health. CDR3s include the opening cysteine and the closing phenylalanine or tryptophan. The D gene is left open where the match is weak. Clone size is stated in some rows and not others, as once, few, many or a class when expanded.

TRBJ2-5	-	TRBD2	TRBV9	TGTGCCAGCAGCTCCCGACTAGCGGGAGTGGAGACCCAGTACTTC	CASSSRLAGVETQYF
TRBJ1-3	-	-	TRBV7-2	TGTGCCAGCAGCCCTAGGGGACGCTCTGGAAACACCATATATTTT	CASSPRGRSGNTIYF
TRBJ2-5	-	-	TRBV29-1	TGCAGCGTTGAAAGTGGGGTTGAGACCCAGTACTTC	CSVESGVETQYF
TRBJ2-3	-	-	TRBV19	TGTGCCACGGGTAGGCCAAACACAGATACGCAGTATTTT	CATGRPNTDTQYF
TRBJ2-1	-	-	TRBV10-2	TGCGCCAGCAGTGCGACTAGTGTCCTGGACAATGAGCAGTTCTTC	CASSATSVLDNEQFF
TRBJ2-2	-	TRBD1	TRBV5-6	TGTGCCAGCAGCGTCCCGGGACAGGGAAACACCGGGGAGCTGTTTTTT	CASSVPGQGNTGELFF
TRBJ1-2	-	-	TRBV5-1	TGCGCCAGCAGCTTGGTCGGATCGGATGGCTACACCTTC	CASSLVGSDGYTF
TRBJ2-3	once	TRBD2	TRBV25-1	TGTGCCAGCAGTGATAGCCTAGCGGGAGGACGGAATACGCAGTATTTT	CASSDSLAGGRNTQYF
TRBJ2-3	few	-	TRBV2	TGTGCCAGCAGTCTGGATTCAGATACGCAGTATTTT	CASSLDSDTQYF
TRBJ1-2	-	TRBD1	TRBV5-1	TGCGCCAGCAGATTAGGACAGGGGGATAGCTATGGCTACACCTTC	CASRLGQGDSYGYTF
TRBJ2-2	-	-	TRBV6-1	TGTGCCGCCGAGCCAGTTACCGGGGAGCTGTTTTTT	CAAEPVTGELFF
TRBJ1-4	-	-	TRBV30	TGTGCCTGGAGTGAGGCAGTTAATGAAAAACTGTTTTTT	CAWSEAVNEKLFF
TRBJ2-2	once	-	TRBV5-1	TGCGCCAGCAGCTTGGCCCACGGATACACCGGGGAGCTGTTTTTT	CASSLAHGYTGELFF
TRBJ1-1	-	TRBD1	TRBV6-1	TGTGCCAGCAGGCTGACAGGGGACACTGAAGCTTTCTTT	CASRLTGDTEAFF
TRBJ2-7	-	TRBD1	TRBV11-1	TGTGCCAGCAGCTTACTGAGACAGGGGTCTTACGAGCAGTACTTC	CASSLLRQGSYEQYF
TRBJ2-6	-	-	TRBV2	TGTGCCAGCAGTGAAGGGCAGCCCTCTGGGGCCAACGTCCTGACTTTC	CASSEGQPSGANVLTF
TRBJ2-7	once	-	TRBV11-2	TGTGCCAGCAGCTTAGAGGAGGGGACAGCCTACGAGCAGTACTTC	CASSLEEGTAYEQYF
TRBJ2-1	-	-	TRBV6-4	TGTGCCAGCAGCAATGAATGGGGGAATGAGCAGTTCTTC	CASSNEWGNEQFF
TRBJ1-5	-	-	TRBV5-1	TGCGCCAGCAGCTTGGAGGGGCCTTATCAGCCCCAGCATTTT	CASSLEGPYQPQHF
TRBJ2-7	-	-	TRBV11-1	TGTGCCAGCAGCTTACTCGACAGGATCTACGAGCAGTACTTC	CASSLLDRIYEQYF
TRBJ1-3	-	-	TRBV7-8	TGTGCCAGCAGCTGGCAGGGCGGAAACACCATATATTTT	CASSWQGGNTIYF
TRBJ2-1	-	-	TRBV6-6	TGTGCCAGCAGTCCTGCCTCCTACAATGAGCAGTTCTTC	CASSPASYNEQFF
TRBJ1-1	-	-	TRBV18	TGTGCCAGCTCGCCTACTACAGGGAAGGGGCCCACTGAAGCTTTCTTT	CASSPTTGKGPTEAFF
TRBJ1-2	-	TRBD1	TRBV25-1	TGTGCCAGCAGTGAAAACAGGGGTCGCTTCTCTGGCTACACCTTC	CASSENRGRFSGYTF
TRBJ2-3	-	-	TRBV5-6	TGTGCCAGCAGCTTGGGCGCAGTGGCCCATTTTGATACGCAGTATTTT	CASSLGAVAHFDTQYF
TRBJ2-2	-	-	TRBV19	TGTGCCAGTAGTGTAGGGGCCGGGGAGCTGTTTTTT	CASSVGAGELFF
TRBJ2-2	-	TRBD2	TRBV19	TGTGCCAGTAAGTCGACTAGCTTGGCCGGGGAGCTGTTTTTT	CASKSTSLAGELFF
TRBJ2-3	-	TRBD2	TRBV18	TGTGCCAGCTCACCACTAGCGGGAGGGGGAGATACGCAGTATTTT	CASSPLAGGGDTQYF
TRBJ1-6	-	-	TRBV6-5	TGTGCCAGCAGTTACGGGGGACCGACTAATTCACCCCTCCACTTT	CASSYGGPTNSPLHF